Below, 24 T cell receptor beta chains from the same sample are listed, as sequenced in a study of T cell responses to AZD1222 COVID-19 vaccine. The data were produced by immunoSEQ multiplex PCR, yet TCRdb's version contains in-frame clones alone and is incomplete. The table has some 54,000 clones, 70% to 90% seen once. The input for sequencing was peripheral blood, taken on day 0 of AZD1222 vaccination. The receptors here all came from an adult in good health.

The chain uses TRBV5-1 and TRBJ2-7; D is unresolved. Trimming took off 0 bases at V and 2 bases at J, with 15 bases between the two ends. Germline V CDR1 and CDR2: SGHRS, YFSETQ. CDR3 size: 16 residues. The CDR3 region has the DNA TGCGCCAGCAGCTTGGGGCTTCTTAGGGTTGCCTACGAGCAGTACTTC. This gives the protein CASSLGLLRVAYEQYF.

In this sample, this clone turned up once. This chain uses TRBV5-1 with TRBJ1-4; D is ambiguous. Germline V gene sequence: CDR1 SGHRS, CDR2 YFSETQ. The CDR3 is 14 amino acids. V lost 0 bases and J lost 8, with 11 bases in between. The DNA for the CDR3 is TGCGCCAGCAGCTTGGGATCAGTGTCGGAAAAACTGTTTTTT. Amino acid sequence: CASSLGSVSEKLFF.

This chain connects TRBV6-6 to TRBJ2-5; 8 bases match TRBD1. The CDR3 loop spans 16 amino acids. Germline trimming cut 5 bases from V and 5 bases from J; bases unmatched to any gene: 13. Germline V gene data show CDR1 as MNHNY and CDR2 as SVGAGI (reference sequence). CDR3 protein: CASSATLRTGRETQYF. CDR3 nucleotides: TGTGCCAGCAGTGCGACCTTAAGGACAGGGCGGGAGACCCAGTACTTC.

This chain joins TRBV3-1 (or the pseudogene TRBV3-2) and TRBJ2-7; D ambiguous. The CDR3 runs 13 residues. V lost 1 base, J lost 4 bases, and 8 bases lay in between. Per the germline V gene, CDR1 is LGHDT and CDR2 is YNNKEL (reference sequence). The CDR3 DNA reads as TGTGCCAGCAGCCAAGTCCCTCAATACGAGCAGTACTTC. Translation: CASSQVPQYEQYF.

The chain combines TRBV7-8 with TRBJ2-1, with 8 bases matching TRBD2. Germline V CDR1 and CDR2: SGHVS, FQNEAQ. The CDR3 length is 17 residues. V was clipped by 6 bases and J by 1 base; unmatched bases: 11. The CDR3 DNA reads TGTGCCAGCAGTCCCCCGGCGGGAGGTCTGTCCTACAATGAGCAGTTCTTC. Its protein product is CASSPPAGGLSYNEQFF.

This chain links TRBV4-1 with TRBJ2-1; 9 bases line up with TRBD2. Looked up from germline, CDR1 is MGHRA and CDR2 is YSYEKL. This CDR3 spans 15 amino acids. The V gene end was trimmed by 4 bases and the J gene end by 10 bases; junction bases not matched to a gene: 11. CDR3 in amino acids: CASSPVAGDLGEQFF. CDR3 coding DNA: TGCGCCAGCAGCCCTGTAGCGGGAGATTTGGGAGAGCAGTTCTTC.

The rearrangement uses TRBV5-6 and TRBJ1-5; D might be TRBD1 (6 bases). The CDR3 totals 14 residues. CDR1 is SGHDT and CDR2 is YYEEEE in the germline V gene. For the CDR3, the DNA is TGTGTCGACCCTAGGGGGGTTAGCAATCAGCCCCAGCATTTT. Its translation is CVDPRGVSNQPQHF.

This sequence joins TRBV11-1 and TRBJ2-5, with TRBD2 identical over 7 bases. Germline CDR1 SGHAT, CDR2 FQDESV (reference sequence). The length of the CDR3 is 15 residues. The V and J ends lost 8 bases and 4 bases, in that order; junction bases with no gene match: 13. CDR3 coding DNA: TGTGCCAGCGGGGCGGGGGACGAAAGAGGAGAGACCCAGTACTTC. Translated: CASGAGDERGETQYF.

The V and J genes are TRBV7-3 and TRBJ2-5; no reliable D call. Germline loops: CDR1 SGHTA, CDR2 FQGTGA. With 1 base removed from V and 5 bases from J, the gap between germline ends came to 11 bases. The CDR3 sequence is 14 residues long. The CDR3 protein is CASSLNGQGETQYF. The CDR3 bases are TGTGCCAGCAGCTTAAACGGGCAAGGGGAGACCCAGTACTTC. Complete variable domain (other parts from reference TRBV7-3 and TRBJ2-5): GAGVSQTPSNKVTEKGKYVELRCDPISGHTALYWYRQSLGQGPEFLIYFQGTGAADDSGLPNDRFFAVRPEGSVSTLKIQRTERGDSAVYLCASSLNGQGETQYFGPGTRLLVL.

This chain links TRBV11-2 with TRBJ1-6, with D uncertain. Germline values: CDR1 SGHAT, CDR2 FQNNGV. CDR3 size: 15 residues. With 5 bases removed from V and 8 bases from J, the gap between germline ends came to 16 bases. Here the CDR3 reads CASSPNVAGDSPLHF. The CDR3 nucleotides read TGTGCCAGCAGCCCCAACGTCGCAGGAGATTCACCCCTCCACTTT.

The V call is TRBV7-2, the J call TRBJ1-5; 12 bases are a match to TRBD1. V dropped 5 bases and J dropped 6; count of bases not matched to a gene: 5. Germline CDR1 is SGHTA and CDR2 is FQGNSA. This CDR3 has 15 residues. The chain's CDR3 is CASSGGTGGSQPQHF. CDR3 in DNA: TGTGCCAGCAGCGGGGGGACAGGGGGCAGTCAGCCCCAGCATTTT.

This chain links TRBV7-8 with TRBJ2-3, with D possibly called TRBD1 or TRBD2 (5 bases each). The germline gives CDR1 SGHVS, CDR2 FQNEAQ. The CDR3 sequence is 15 residues long. V was clipped by 3 bases and J by 5 bases, with 15 bases between them. The CDR3 reads CASSFRDLEGDTQYF. The CDR3 nucleotides are TGTGCCAGCAGCTTCCGGGACCTCGAGGGAGATACGCAGTATTTT.

V is TRBV6-6 and J is TRBJ2-3; D possibly corresponds to TRBD2 (5 bases). V dropped 5 bases and J dropped 6 bases, with 21 bases sitting between them. Germline V gene sequence: CDR1 MNHNY, CDR2 SVGAGI (reference sequence). CDR3 size: 16 residues. For the CDR3, the DNA is TGTGCCAGCAGTAAACTCCGGGAACCCAGAGGGGATACGCAGTATTTT. It yields the protein CASSKLREPRGDTQYF.

The chain uses TRBV13 and TRBJ1-2, with a tentative D call TRBD1 (5 bases). With 0 bases removed from V and 4 bases from J, the gap between germline ends came to 12 bases. The CDR3 has 15 amino acids. From germline, CDR1 is PRHDT and CDR2 FYEKMQ (reference sequence). The CDR3 is CASSLGSGTVYGYTF. In DNA form, the CDR3 reads TGTGCCAGCAGCTTAGGCTCCGGGACCGTCTATGGCTACACCTTC.

V usage is TRBV30 and J usage is TRBJ2-1; 13 nucleotides agree with TRBD2. Germline V gene lookup returns CDR1 GTSNPN and CDR2 SVGIG (reference sequence). The CDR3 contains 15 residues. Trimming at V came to 0 bases and at J to 5 bases, leaving 1 base not matched to a gene. CDR3 nucleotide sequence: TGTGCCTGGAGTGTAGGGACTAGCGGGAACAATGAGCAGTTCTTC. It specifies CAWSVGTSGNNEQFF.

This clone appeared a few times. The chain joins TRBV2 to TRBJ1-1; D gene uncertain. Trimming removed 0 bases at V and 5 bases at J, with 13 bases between. Germline values: CDR1 SNHLY, CDR2 FYNNEI. The CDR3 spans 15 residues. The CDR3 DNA reads as TGTGCCAGCAGTGAAGCTCATTACGGGGAGACTGAAGCTTTCTTT. This gives the protein CASSEAHYGETEAFF.

The CDR3 DNA is TGTGCGAGCGGAGAGGGAGTGTCTTACGAGCAGTACTTC. Encoded protein: CASGEGVSYEQYF. The V call is TRBV2, the J call TRBJ2-7, with TRBD2 as a possible D gene (5 bases). Germline CDR1 reads SNHLY; CDR2 reads FYNNEI. The CDR3 sequence is 13 residues long.

J is TRBJ1-2 and V is TRBV28; D gene ambiguous. CDR1 is MDHEN and CDR2 is SYDVKM in the germline V gene. CDR3 length: 16 amino acids. Trimming shortened V by 5 bases and J by 0 bases, and 16 bases separated the two germline ends. The CDR3 DNA reads TGTGCCAGCAGTCCCGGAGGGAGTCTAGCTAACTATGGCTACACCTTC. It specifies CASSPGGSLANYGYTF.

The chain employs TRBV10-3 and TRBJ2-7, with 11 bases lining up with TRBD1. CDR3 size: 15 residues. V trimming: 4 bases; J trimming: 4 bases; junction bases outside the gene matches: 6. Germline lookup yields CDR1 ENHRY and CDR2 SYGVKD. The CDR3 bases are TGTGCCATCAGTGGGGTTGGACAGGGGGCTTACGAGCAGTACTTC. It translates to CAISGVGQGAYEQYF.

The chain combines TRBV19 with TRBJ2-7, with 8 bases identical to TRBD1. Per the germline V gene, CDR1 is LNHDA and CDR2 is SQIVND (reference sequence). The ends lost 3 bases at V and 0 bases at J; junction bases unmatched: 13. The CDR3 spans 18 residues. The CDR3 loop is CASSIRPAGTGNSYEQYF. The CDR3 DNA reads TGTGCCAGTAGTATTCGACCAGCCGGGACAGGCAACTCCTACGAGCAGTACTTC.

The CDR3 DNA is TGTGCCAGCTCACCTAGACAGGGGAGGGAAAAACTGTTTTTT. It specifies CASSPRQGREKLFF. The rearrangement uses TRBV18 and TRBJ1-4, with 8 bases matching TRBD1. J gave up 8 bases and V 3 bases, and 5 bases lay outside the gene matches. Germline CDR1 reads KGHSH; CDR2 reads LQKENI. The CDR3 consists of 14 residues.

This chain joins TRBV7-3 and TRBJ2-2; possible D gene TRBD1, 6 bases. The CDR3 length is 16 residues. V gave up 0 bases and J gave up 4 bases, with 12 bases separating them. CDR1 and CDR2 (germline): SGHTA, FQGTGA. The chain's CDR3 is CASSLTTRGFTGELFF. In DNA form, the CDR3 reads TGTGCCAGCAGCTTAACGACGAGGGGGTTCACCGGGGAGCTGTTTTTT.

This rearrangement joins TRBV2 to TRBJ2-7; maybe TRBD1 (8 bases). The V end lost 10 bases, the J end lost 1 base, and 20 bases lay between the germline ends. Germline V lookup: CDR1 SNHLY, CDR2 FYNNEI. The CDR3 contains 15 residues. Written as DNA, the CDR3 is TGTGCCACACTTCCGCAACAGGGGGGGTCCTACGAGCAGTACTTC. This sequence encodes CATLPQQGGSYEQYF.

The V gene is TRBV7-2, the J gene TRBJ1-4; tentatively, D is TRBD1 (5 bases). Germline lookup yields CDR1 SGHTA and CDR2 FQGNSA. V was shortened by 2 bases and J by 6 bases, with 10 bases between the two germline ends. The CDR3 has 14 amino acids. In DNA form, the CDR3 reads TGTGCCAGCAGCTTATCTGGGGCCGATGAAAAACTGTTTTTT. Protein sequence: CASSLSGADEKLFF.